Listed here is a single T cell receptor (beta chain). Its antigen is currently unknown. Other nucleotide sequences from this sample produce the same CDR3. The sample belongs to a study of shared clonotypes between healthy human individuals. Whole-study results and caveats: Among the subsets, naive ones generally showed larger estimated richness than memory ones. Only blood was sampled, and tissue TCR repertoires likely differ from blood ones.

Sequencing used immunoSEQ multiplex PCR; TCRdb keeps in-frame clones, though not all of them. The data contain over a million clones, about 75% of them seen just once; the ten biggest clones take up less than 1.5%. The CDR3 totals 13 residues. V was trimmed by 3 bases and J by 1 base, leaving 5 bases between them. The germline V gene has CDR1 ENHRY and CDR2 SYGVKD. The chain employs TRBV10-3 and TRBJ2-3; D unresolved. Material for sequencing was memory CD4+ T cells sorted from blood. Subset defined: CD45RA-negative fraction. The sequence was collected from a man between 18 and 35 years old in good health. Here the CDR3 reads CAISDLGTDTQYF. CDR3 DNA: TGTGCCATCAGTGATTTGGGCACAGATACGCAGTATTTT.